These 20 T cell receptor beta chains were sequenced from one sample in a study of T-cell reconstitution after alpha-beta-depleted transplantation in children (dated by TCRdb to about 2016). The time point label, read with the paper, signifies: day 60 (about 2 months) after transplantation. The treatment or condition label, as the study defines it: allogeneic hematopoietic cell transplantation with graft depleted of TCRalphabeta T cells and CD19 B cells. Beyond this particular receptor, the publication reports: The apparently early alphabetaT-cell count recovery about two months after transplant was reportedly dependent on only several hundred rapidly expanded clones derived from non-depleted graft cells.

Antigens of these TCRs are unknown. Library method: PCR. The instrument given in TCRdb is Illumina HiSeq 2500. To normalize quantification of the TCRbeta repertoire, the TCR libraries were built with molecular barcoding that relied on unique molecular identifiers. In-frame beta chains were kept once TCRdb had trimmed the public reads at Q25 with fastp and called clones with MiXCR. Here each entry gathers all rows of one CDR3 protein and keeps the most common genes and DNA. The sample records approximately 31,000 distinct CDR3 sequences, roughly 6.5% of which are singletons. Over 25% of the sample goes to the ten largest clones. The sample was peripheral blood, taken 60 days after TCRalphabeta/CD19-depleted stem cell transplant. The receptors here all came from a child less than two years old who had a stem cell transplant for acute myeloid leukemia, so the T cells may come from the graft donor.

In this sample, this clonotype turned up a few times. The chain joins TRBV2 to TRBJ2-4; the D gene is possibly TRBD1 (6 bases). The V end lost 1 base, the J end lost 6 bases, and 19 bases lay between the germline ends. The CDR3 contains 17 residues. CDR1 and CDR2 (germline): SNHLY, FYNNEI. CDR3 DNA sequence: TGTGCCAGCAGTGAAGTTGATGGGGGCCGGGATAGAAACATTCAGTACTTC. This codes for CASSEVDGGRDRNIQYF.

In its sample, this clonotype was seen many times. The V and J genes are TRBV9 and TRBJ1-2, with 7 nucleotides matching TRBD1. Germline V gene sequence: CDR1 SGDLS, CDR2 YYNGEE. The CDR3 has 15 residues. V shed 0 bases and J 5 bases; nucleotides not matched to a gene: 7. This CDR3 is CASSVAPDRLYGYTF. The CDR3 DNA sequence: TGTGCCAGCAGCGTAGCCCCGGACAGGCTATATGGCTACACCTTC.

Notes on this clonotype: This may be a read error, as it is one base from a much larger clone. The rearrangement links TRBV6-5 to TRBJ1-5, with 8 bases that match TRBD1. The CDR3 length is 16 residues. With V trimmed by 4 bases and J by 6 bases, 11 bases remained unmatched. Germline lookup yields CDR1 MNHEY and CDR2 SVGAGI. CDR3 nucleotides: TGTGCCAGCAGTTTTCGGCCTCTTCAGGGGGCTCAGCCCCAGCATTTT. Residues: CASSFRPLQGAQPQHF.

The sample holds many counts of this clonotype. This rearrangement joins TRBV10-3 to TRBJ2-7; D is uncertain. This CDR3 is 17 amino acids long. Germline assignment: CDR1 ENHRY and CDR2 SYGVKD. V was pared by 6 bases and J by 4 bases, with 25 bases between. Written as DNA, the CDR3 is TGTGCCATCAGCTCCCCTTCGACTTCCCCCTCCACTTACGAGCAGTACTTC. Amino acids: CAISSPSTSPSTYEQYF.

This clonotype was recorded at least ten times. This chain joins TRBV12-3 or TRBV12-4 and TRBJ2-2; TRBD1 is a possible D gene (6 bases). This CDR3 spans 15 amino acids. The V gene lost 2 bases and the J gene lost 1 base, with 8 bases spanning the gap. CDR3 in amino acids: CASSLRGMNTGELFF. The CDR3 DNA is TGTGCCAGCAGTTTAAGGGGGATGAACACCGGGGAGCTGTTTTTT.

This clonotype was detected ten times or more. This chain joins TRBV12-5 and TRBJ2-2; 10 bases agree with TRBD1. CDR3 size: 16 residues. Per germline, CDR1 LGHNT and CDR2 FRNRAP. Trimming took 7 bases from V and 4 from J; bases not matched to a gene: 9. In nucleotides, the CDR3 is TGTGCTAGTGCCCCGGGACAGGGGACCCTCACCGGGGAGCTGTTTTTT. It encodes CASAPGQGTLTGELFF.

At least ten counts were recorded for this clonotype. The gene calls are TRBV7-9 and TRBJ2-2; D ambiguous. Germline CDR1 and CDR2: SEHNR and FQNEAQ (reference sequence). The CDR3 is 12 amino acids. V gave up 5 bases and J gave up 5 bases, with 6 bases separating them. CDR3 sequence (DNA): TGTGCCAGCAGCCCCTTAACCGGGGAGCTGTTTTTT. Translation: CASSPLTGELFF.

The DNA of the CDR3 is TGTGCCAGCAGTTGGGGGGGGGGCGGTCAGCCCCAGCATTTT. It yields the protein CASSWGGGGQPQHF. The V call is TRBV27, the J call TRBJ1-5; TRBD1 is a possible D gene (6 bases). The CDR3 spans 14 residues. The V gene's germline CDR1 is MNHEY and CDR2 SMNVEV (reference sequence). Between the trimmed V and J ends, which lost 4 bases and 6 bases, there was a span of 13 bases.

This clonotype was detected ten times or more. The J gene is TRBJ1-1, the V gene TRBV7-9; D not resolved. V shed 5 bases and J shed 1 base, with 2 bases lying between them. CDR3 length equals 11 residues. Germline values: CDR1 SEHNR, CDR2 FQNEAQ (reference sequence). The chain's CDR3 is CASSKNTEAFF. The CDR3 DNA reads TGTGCCAGCAGCAAGAACACTGAAGCTTTCTTT.

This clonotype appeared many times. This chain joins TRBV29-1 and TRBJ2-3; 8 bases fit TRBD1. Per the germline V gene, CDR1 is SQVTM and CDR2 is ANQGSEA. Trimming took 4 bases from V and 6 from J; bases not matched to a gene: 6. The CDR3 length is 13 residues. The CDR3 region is CSVGTGSVDTQYF. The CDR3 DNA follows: TGCAGCGTTGGGACAGGGAGTGTGGATACGCAGTATTTT.

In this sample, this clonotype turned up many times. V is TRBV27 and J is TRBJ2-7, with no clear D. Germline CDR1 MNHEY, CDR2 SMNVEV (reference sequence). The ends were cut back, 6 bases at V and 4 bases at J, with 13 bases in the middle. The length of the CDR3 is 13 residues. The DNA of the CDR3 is TGTGCCAGCAGGTACTCTGACAAGTACGAGCAGTACTTC. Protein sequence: CASRYSDKYEQYF.

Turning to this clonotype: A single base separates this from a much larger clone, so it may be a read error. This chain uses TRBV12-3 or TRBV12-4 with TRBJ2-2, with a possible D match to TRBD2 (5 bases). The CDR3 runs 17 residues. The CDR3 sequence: CASCLALGPTRTGELFF. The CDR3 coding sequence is TGTGCCAGCTGTTTAGCGCTCGGCCCGACGCGCACCGGGGAGCTGTTTTTT.

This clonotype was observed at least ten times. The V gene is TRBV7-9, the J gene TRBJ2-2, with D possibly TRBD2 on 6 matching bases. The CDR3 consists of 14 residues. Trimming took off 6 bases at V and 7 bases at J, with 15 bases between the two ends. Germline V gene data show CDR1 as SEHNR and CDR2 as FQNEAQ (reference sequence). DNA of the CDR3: TGTGCCAGCAGGGCAGGGAGGACTGGCGGGGAGCTGTTTTTT. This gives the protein CASRAGRTGGELFF.

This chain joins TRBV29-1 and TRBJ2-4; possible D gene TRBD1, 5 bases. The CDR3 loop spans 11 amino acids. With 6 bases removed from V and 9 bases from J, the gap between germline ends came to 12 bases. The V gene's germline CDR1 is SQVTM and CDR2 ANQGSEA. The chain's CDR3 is CSVRTQIIQYF. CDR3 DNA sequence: TGCAGCGTCCGGACACAGATCATTCAGTACTTC. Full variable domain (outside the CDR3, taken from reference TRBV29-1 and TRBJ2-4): SAVISQKPSRDICQRGTSLTIQCQVDSQVTMMFWYRQQPGQSLTLIATANQGSEATYESGFVIDKFPISRPNLTFSTLTVSNMSPEDSSIYLCSVRTQIIQYFGAGTRLSVL.

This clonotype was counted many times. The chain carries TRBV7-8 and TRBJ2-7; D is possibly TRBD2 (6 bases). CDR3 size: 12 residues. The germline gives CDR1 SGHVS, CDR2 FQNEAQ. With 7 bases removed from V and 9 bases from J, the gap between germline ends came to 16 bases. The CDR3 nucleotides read TGTGCCAGCACCCTAGGCGGGGTGGGGCAGTACTTC. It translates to CASTLGGVGQYF.

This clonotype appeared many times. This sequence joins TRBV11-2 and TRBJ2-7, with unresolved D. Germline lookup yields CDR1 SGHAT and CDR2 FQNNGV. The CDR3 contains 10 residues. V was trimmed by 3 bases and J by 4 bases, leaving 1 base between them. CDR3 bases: TGTGCCAGCAGCTTGTACGAGCAGTACTTC. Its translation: CASSLYEQYF.

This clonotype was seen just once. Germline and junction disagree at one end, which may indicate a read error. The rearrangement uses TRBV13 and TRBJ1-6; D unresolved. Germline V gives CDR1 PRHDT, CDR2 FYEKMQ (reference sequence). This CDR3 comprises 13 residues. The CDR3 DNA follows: TGTGCCATCAGCCCTGGTCTGAATTCACCCCTCCACTTT. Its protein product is CAISPGLNSPLHF. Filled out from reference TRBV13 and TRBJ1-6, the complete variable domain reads AAGVIQSPRHLIKEKRETATLKCYPIPRHDTVYWYQQGPGQDPQFLISFYEKMQSDKGSIPDRFSAQQFSDYHSELNMSSLELGDSALYFCAISPGLNSPLHFGNGTRLTVT.

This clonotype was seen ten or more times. The CDR3 nucleotides read TGTGCCAGCAGCGCGGGCTATAATTCACCCCTCCACTTT. This translates into CASSAGYNSPLHF. The chain recombines TRBV25-1 with TRBJ1-6; D gene uncertain. CDR1 and CDR2 from the germline V gene are MGHDK and SYGVNS. This CDR3 is 13 amino acids long. Trimming took 6 bases from V and 3 from J, leaving 6 bases between them. Drawing the rest from reference TRBV25-1 and TRBJ1-6, the complete variable domain is EADIYQTPRYLVIGTGKKITLECSQTMGHDKMYWYQQDPGMELHLIHYSYGVNSTEKGDLSSESTVSRIRTEHFPLTLESARPSHTSQYLCASSAGYNSPLHFGNGTRLTVT.

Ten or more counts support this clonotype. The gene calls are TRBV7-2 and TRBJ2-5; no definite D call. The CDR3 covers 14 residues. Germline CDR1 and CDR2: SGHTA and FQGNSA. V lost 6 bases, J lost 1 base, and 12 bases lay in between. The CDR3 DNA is TGTGCCAGCAGGAACTTCAGTCCCCAAGAGACCCAGTACTTC. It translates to CASRNFSPQETQYF.

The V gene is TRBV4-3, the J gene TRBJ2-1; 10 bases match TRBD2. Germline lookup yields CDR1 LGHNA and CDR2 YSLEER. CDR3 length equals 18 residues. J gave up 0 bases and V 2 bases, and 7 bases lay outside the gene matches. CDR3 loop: CASSQKRGGLGSYNEQFF. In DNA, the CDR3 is TGCGCCAGCAGCCAAAAGCGGGGGGGCCTTGGCTCCTACAATGAGCAGTTCTTC.